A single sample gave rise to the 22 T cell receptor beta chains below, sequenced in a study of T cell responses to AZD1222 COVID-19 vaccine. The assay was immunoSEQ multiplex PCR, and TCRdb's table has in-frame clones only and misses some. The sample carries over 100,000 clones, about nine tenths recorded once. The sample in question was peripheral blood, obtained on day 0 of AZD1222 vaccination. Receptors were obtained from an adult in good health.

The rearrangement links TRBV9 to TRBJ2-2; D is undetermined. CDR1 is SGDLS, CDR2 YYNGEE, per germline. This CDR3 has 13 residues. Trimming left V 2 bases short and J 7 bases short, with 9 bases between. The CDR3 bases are TGTGCCAGCAGCGTCCACGACGGCGGGGAGCTGTTTTTT. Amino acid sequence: CASSVHDGGELFF.

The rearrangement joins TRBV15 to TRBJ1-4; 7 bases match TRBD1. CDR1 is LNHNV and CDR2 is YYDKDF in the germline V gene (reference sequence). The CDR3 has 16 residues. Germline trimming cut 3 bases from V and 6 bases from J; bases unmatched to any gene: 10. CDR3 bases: TGTGCCACCAGCAGGAAAGACAGGGTCCTGGATGAAAAACTGTTTTTT. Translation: CATSRKDRVLDEKLFF.

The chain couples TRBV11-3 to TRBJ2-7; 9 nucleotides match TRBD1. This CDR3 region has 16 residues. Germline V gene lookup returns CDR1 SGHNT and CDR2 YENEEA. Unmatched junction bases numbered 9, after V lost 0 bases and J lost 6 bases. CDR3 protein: CASSLDRNRGQGEQYF. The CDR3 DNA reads TGTGCCAGCAGCTTAGATCGTAACAGGGGGCAGGGCGAGCAGTACTTC. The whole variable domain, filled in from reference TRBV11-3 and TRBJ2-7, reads EAGVVQSPRYKIIEKKQPVAFWCNPISGHNTLYWYLQNLGQGPELLIRYENEEAVDDSQLPKDRFSAERLKGVDSTLKIQPAELGDSAVYLCASSLDRNRGQGEQYFGPGTRLTVT.

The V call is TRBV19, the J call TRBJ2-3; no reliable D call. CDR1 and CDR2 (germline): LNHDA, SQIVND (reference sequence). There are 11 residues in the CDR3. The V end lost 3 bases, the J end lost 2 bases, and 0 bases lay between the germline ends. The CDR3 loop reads CASSITDTQYF. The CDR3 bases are TGTGCCAGTAGTATCACAGATACGCAGTATTTT.

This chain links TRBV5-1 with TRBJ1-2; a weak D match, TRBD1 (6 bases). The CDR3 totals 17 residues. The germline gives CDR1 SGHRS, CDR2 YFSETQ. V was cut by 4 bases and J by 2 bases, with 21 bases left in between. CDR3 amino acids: CASSRGTLAKSNYGYTF. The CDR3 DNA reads TGCGCCAGCAGCAGGGGGACACTAGCTAAGTCCAACTATGGCTACACCTTC.

The CDR3 DNA sequence: TGTGCCAGCAGGGGCACGGAGACTGAAGCTTTCTTT. Translated, it gives CASRGTETEAFF. This sequence joins TRBV9 and TRBJ1-1; D is unclear. Trimming left V 5 bases short and J 5 bases short, with 10 bases between. The CDR3 runs 12 residues. Germline CDR1 is SGDLS and CDR2 is YYNGEE.

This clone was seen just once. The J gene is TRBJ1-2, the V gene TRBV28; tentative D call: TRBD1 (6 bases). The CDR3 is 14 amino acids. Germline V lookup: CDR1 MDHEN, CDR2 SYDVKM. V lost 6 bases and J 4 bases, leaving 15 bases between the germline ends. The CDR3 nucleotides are TGTGCCAGCAGGACAGGAGATGGGACCTATGGCTACACCTTC. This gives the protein CASRTGDGTYGYTF.

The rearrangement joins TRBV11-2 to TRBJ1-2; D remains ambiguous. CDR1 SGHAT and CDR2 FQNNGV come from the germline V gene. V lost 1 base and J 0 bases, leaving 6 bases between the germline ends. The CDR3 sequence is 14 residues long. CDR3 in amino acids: CASSLAGANYGYTF. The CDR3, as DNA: TGTGCCAGCAGCTTAGCTGGGGCTAACTATGGCTACACCTTC.

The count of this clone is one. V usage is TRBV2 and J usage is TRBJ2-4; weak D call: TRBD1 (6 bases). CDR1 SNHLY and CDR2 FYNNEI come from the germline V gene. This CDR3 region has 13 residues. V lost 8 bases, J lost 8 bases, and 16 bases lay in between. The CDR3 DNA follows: TGTGCCAGCCGAATTCTCAGGGGAGACATTCAGTACTTC. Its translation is CASRILRGDIQYF.

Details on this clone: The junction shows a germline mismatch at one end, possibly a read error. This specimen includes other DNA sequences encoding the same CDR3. CDR3 sequence: CASSEGVNYGYTF. DNA of the CDR3: TGTGCCAGCAGCGAAGGGGTAAACTATGGCTACACCTTC. This sequence joins TRBV2 and TRBJ1-2, with TRBD1 as a possible D gene (5 bases). Germline V CDR1 and CDR2: SNHLY, FYNNEI. CDR3 length equals 13 residues. Full variable domain (rest looked up from reference TRBV2 and TRBJ1-2): EPEVTQTPSHQVTQMGQEVILRCVPISNHLYFYWYRQILGQKVEFLVSFYNNEISEKSEIFDDQFSVERPDGSNFTLKIRSTKLEDSAMYFCASSEGVNYGYTFGSGTRLTVV.

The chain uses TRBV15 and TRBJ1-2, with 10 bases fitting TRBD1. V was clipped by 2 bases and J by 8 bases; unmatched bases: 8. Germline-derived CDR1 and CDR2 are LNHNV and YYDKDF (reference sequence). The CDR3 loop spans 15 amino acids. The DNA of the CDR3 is TGTGCCACCAGCAGACCGGGACAGGGGAAGGGAGGCTACACCTTC. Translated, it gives CATSRPGQGKGGYTF. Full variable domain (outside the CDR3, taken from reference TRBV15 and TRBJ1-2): DAMVIQNPRYQVTQFGKPVTLSCSQTLNHNVMYWYQQKSSQAPKLLFHYYDKDFNNEADTPDNFQSRRPNTSFCFLDIRSPGLGDTAMYLCATSRPGQGKGGYTFGSGTRLTVV.

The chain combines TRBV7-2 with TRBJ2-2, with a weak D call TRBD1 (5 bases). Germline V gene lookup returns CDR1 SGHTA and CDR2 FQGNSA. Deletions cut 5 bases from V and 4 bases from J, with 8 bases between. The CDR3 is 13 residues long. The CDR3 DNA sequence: TGTGCCAGCAGCCGTCAGGGCACCGGGGAGCTGTTTTTT. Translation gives CASSRQGTGELFF.

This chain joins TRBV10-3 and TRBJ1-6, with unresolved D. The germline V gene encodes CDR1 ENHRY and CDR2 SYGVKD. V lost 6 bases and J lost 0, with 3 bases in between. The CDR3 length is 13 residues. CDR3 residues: CAIRSSYNSPLHF. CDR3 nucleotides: TGTGCCATCAGGAGCTCCTATAATTCACCCCTCCACTTT.

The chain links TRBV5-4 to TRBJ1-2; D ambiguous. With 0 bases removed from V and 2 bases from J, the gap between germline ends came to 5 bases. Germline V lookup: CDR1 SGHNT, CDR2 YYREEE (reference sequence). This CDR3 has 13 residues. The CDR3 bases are TGTGCCAGCAGCTTGGATAACAACTATGGCTACACCTTC. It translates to CASSLDNNYGYTF.

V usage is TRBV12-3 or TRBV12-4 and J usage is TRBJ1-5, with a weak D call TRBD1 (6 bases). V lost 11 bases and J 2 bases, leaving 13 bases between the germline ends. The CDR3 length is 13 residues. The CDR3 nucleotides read TGTGCCTGCGGGGGGGCAGGCAATCAGCCCCAGCATTTT. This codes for CACGGAGNQPQHF.

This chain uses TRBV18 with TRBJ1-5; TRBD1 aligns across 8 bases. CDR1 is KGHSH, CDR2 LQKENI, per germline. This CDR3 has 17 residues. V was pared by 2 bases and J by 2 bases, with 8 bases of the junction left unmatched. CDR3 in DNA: TGTGCCAGCTCACCAACGCGGGCAGGGGGCGGCAATCAGCCCCAGCATTTT. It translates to CASSPTRAGGGNQPQHF.

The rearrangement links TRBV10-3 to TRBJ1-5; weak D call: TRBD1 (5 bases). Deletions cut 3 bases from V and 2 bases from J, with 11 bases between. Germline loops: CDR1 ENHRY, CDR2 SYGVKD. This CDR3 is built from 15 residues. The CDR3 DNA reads TGTGCCATCAGTGATTCCAGAGGGGGCAATCAGCCCCAGCATTTT. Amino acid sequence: CAISDSRGGNQPQHF.

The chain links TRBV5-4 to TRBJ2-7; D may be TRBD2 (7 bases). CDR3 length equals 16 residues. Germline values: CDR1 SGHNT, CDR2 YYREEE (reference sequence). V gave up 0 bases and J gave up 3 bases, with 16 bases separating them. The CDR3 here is CASSLALGGLLYEQYF. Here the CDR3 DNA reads TGTGCCAGCAGCTTGGCCCTGGGGGGGCTCCTCTACGAGCAGTACTTC.

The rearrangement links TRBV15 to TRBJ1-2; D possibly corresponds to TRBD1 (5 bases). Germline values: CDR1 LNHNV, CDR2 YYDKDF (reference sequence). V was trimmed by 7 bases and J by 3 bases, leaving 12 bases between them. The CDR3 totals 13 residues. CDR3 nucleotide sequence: TGTGCCACCAAGGGAGGGACTTACTATGGCTACACCTTC. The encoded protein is CATKGGTYYGYTF. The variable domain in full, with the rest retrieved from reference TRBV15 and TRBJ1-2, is DAMVIQNPRYQVTQFGKPVTLSCSQTLNHNVMYWYQQKSSQAPKLLFHYYDKDFNNEADTPDNFQSRRPNTSFCFLDIRSPGLGDTAMYLCATKGGTYYGYTFGSGTRLTVV.

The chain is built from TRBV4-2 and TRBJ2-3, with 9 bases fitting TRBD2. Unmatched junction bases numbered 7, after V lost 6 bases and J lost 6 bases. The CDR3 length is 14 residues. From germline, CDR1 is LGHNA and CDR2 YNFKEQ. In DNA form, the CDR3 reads TGTGCCAGCAGAGCTATAGCGGGGGACGATACGCAGTATTTT. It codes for CASRAIAGDDTQYF.

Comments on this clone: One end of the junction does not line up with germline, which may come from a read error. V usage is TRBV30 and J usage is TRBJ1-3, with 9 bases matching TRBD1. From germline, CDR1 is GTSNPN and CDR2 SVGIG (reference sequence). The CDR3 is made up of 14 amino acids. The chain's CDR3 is CAWSSVLEGGTGRF. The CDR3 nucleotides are TGTGCCTGGAGTTCAGTACTGGAGGGGGGGACAGGGAGGTTT.

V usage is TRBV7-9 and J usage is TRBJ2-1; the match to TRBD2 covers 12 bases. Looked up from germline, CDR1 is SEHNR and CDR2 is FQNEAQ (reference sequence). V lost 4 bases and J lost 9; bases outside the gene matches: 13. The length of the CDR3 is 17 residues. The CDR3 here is CASSSYSSGGAYSEQFF. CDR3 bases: TGTGCCAGCAGCTCATACTCTAGCGGGGGGGCTTATAGTGAGCAGTTCTTC.